The clone carrying this TCR beta chain was counted only a few times. Antigen unknown. This sample is drawn from a study of beta chain features in type 1 diabetes. The whole isolated RNA underwent reverse transcription, so sequencing captured expressed TCRB transcripts. TCRdb's table, derived via immunoSEQ multiplex PCR, lists solely in-frame clones and lacks some. The sample lists 600,000 to 700,000 clones, 13% occurring once. Points from the study as a whole: Among all four CD4+ subsets, Type 1 diabetes patients had TCRB CDR3s that were moderately but significantly shorter.

Sequencing input: naive CD4+ T cells from blood. The source of this sequence is a man younger than 30 with type 1 diabetes.

Here the CDR3 reads CASSQDRGVKGNQPQHF. The CDR3 nucleotides are TGTGCCAGCAGCCAGGACAGGGGAGTTAAGGGCAATCAGCCCCAGCATTTT. V and J are TRBV21-1 and TRBJ1-5; the table gives TRBD1 as D, unverified against the DNA. TRBV21-1 is assigned pseudogene status. This CDR3 region has 17 residues.